The clone carrying this T cell receptor (beta chain) has more than one count but fewer than ten. Primed by a sample-barcoded 5' primer and a J-beta primer mix, a second PCR proceeded for roughly 7 to 12 cycles. TCRdb itself ran the 5' RACE reads through MiXCR, one entry per CDR3 protein. The sample has about 1.6 million distinct CDR3 sequences, roughly 32% seen once. The data originate from a study of blood T cells in healthy people across ages. V trimming: 5 bases; J trimming: 1 base; junction bases outside the gene matches: 3. CDR1 and CDR2 (germline): SGHAT, FQNNGV. The CDR3 is 15 amino acids. Sequenced: blood. This chain joins TRBV11-2 and TRBJ2-4; 9 positions agree with TRBD1. This receptor was obtained from a woman aged 25 to 39 in good health. In nucleotides, the CDR3 is TGTGCCAGCAGCAACAGGGGGCTGGCCAAAAACATTCAGTACTTC. Its protein product is CASSNRGLAKNIQYF.